This T cell receptor beta chain is drawn from a study of blood T cell repertoires in COVID-19. In its sample, this clone was seen a few times. The CDR3 covers 16 residues. Between the trimmed V and J ends, which lost 4 bases and 0 bases, there was a span of 13 bases. The germline CDR1 and CDR2 sequences are LGHDT and YNNKEL (reference sequence). The repertoire was sequenced with immunoSEQ multiplex PCR; TCRdb's copy has only in-frame clones and lacks some. There are 300,000 to 400,000 clones in the sample; 75% to 90% occur only once, and around 7.4% lies in the top ten. This chain links TRBV3-1 (or the pseudogene TRBV3-2) with TRBJ1-3; D perhaps matches TRBD1 (6 bases). The sequence derives from a woman aged 60-75 years with COVID-19, enrolled during active disease. What was sequenced was peripheral blood. CDR3 region: CASSRLWGPSGNTIYF. In nucleotides, the CDR3 is TGTGCCAGCAGCCGCCTTTGGGGGCCCTCTGGAAACACCATATATTTT.